The 23 T cell receptor beta chains below were found in one sample sequenced in a study of CD8+CD57+ T cells in acquired aplastic anemia. Template material for TCR beta VDJ and CDR3 profiling consisted of genomic DNA. Each CDR3 protein is one row after TCRdb ran MiXCR on the reads. The sample lists over 200,000 distinct CDR3 sequences, 60% to 65% occurring once. Material: sorted CD4+, CD8+, or CD8+CD57+ T cells (not recorded which) from PBMCs. The receptors here all came from a human donor in good health.

The chain employs TRBV29-1 and TRBJ1-1; D call uncertain. Between the trimmed V and J ends, which lost 5 bases and 0 bases, there was a span of 10 bases. The CDR3 spans 13 residues. In germline, CDR1 is SQVTM, CDR2 ANQGSEA. In DNA, the CDR3 is TGCAGCGTTAGCAGGATCATGAACACTGAAGCTTTCTTT. As protein: CSVSRIMNTEAFF.

This clonotype appeared a few times. The rearrangement joins TRBV20-1 to TRBJ1-5; 8 bases match TRBD1. The CDR3 covers 13 residues. Germline V gene lookup returns CDR1 DFQATT and CDR2 SNEGSKA (reference sequence). J was trimmed by 7 bases and V by 6 bases; bases with no gene match: 8. This chain's CDR3 is CSASGGEGQPQHF. CDR3 nucleotide sequence: TGCAGTGCGTCAGGGGGCGAGGGACAGCCCCAGCATTTT.

This clonotype has just a few counts. This chain connects TRBV7-9 to TRBJ2-7, with D perhaps matching TRBD2 (5 bases). The CDR3 runs 15 residues. The ends were cut back, 4 bases at V and 7 bases at J, with 20 bases in the middle. Germline V lookup: CDR1 SEHNR, CDR2 FQNEAQ (reference sequence). CDR3 nucleotides: TGTGCCAGCAGCTCCGTCGGGCAGCCTGAGGGTGAGCAGTACTTC. Protein sequence: CASSSVGQPEGEQYF.

The V gene is TRBV7-2, the J gene TRBJ1-1, with D unclear. V was shortened by 5 bases and J by 9 bases, with 22 bases between the two germline ends. The germline V gene encodes CDR1 SGHTA and CDR2 FQGNSA. This CDR3 comprises 15 residues. This chain's CDR3 is CASSQVGVEESQAFF. The DNA for the CDR3 is TGTGCCAGCAGCCAAGTAGGAGTAGAGGAGAGTCAAGCTTTCTTT.

The gene calls are TRBV9 and TRBJ2-7, with 7 bases fitting TRBD2. Germline V gene sequence: CDR1 SGDLS, CDR2 YYNGEE. CDR3 size: 14 residues. J lost 5 bases, V lost 9 bases, and 14 bases had no gene match. Here the CDR3 DNA reads TGTGCCAACAGTCCACGACTAGCCCCCCACGAGCAGTACTTC. It yields the protein CANSPRLAPHEQYF. Combining the CDR3 with reference TRBV9 and TRBJ2-7 gives the whole variable domain DSGVTQTPKHLITATGQRVTLRCSPRSGDLSVYWYQQSLDQGLQFLIQYYNGEERAKGNILERFSAQQFPDLHSELNLSSLELGDSALYFCANSPRLAPHEQYFGPGTRLTVT.

The chain couples TRBV10-3 to TRBJ2-1; D is perhaps TRBD2 (6 bases). Trimming left V 5 bases short and J 5 bases short, with 16 bases between. CDR1 ENHRY and CDR2 SYGVKD come from the germline V gene. CDR3 length: 15 residues. The CDR3 bases are TGTGCCATCAGTTCGACGGGGGAGTGGAACAATGAGCAGTTCTTC. Encoded protein: CAISSTGEWNNEQFF.

Only one count was recorded for this clonotype. The chain links TRBV7-2 to TRBJ2-7; maybe TRBD1 (6 bases). This CDR3 has 15 residues. Trimming left V 5 bases short and J 3 bases short, with 17 bases between. CDR1 SGHTA and CDR2 FQGNSA come from the germline V gene. The CDR3 loop reads CASSRLGQPRYEQYF. CDR3 nucleotide sequence: TGTGCCAGCAGCCGACTCGGACAGCCGCGCTACGAGCAGTACTTC.

The J gene is TRBJ1-1, the V gene TRBV11-1; D is unresolved. Germline V CDR1 and CDR2: SGHAT, FQDESV (reference sequence). The length of the CDR3 is 15 residues. Trimming removed 3 bases from V and 1 base from J, with 12 bases in between. In DNA form, the CDR3 reads TGTGCCAGCAGCTTCTCACAAGCAGGGAACACTGAAGCTTTCTTT. Protein sequence: CASSFSQAGNTEAFF.

The chain combines TRBV20-1 with TRBJ2-7, with 7 bases identical to TRBD2. This CDR3 has 13 amino acids. V lost 5 bases and J lost 5; bases outside the gene matches: 9. CDR1 is DFQATT and CDR2 is SNEGSKA in the germline V gene (reference sequence). CDR3 bases: TGCAGTGCTGTCGGGACTACTGTCCACGAGCAGTACTTC. Translating it yields CSAVGTTVHEQYF.

The chain carries TRBV10-3 and TRBJ2-7; D gene ambiguous. The ends were cut back, 3 bases at V and 6 bases at J, with 12 bases in the middle. This CDR3 has 13 amino acids. CDR1 and CDR2 (germline): ENHRY, SYGVKD. DNA of the CDR3: TGTGCCATCAGTGATTCCACAGCCGGCGAGCAGTACTTC. Translated: CAISDSTAGEQYF.

This clonotype was detected ten times or more. CDR3 region: CASTPGSPLHF. The CDR3 region has the DNA TGTGCCAGCACCCCCGGGTCACCCCTCCACTTT. The V gene is TRBV6-6, the J gene TRBJ1-6; no reliable D call. Trimming left V 7 bases short and J 10 bases short, with 8 bases between. This CDR3 comprises 11 residues. Germline CDR1 MNHNY, CDR2 SVGAGI (reference sequence).

This clonotype was seen at least ten times. The chain recombines TRBV19 with TRBJ1-2; 8 nucleotides match TRBD1. Germline trimming cut 3 bases from V and 0 bases from J; bases unmatched to any gene: 6. The CDR3 loop spans 16 amino acids. CDR1 LNHDA and CDR2 SQIVND come from the germline V gene (reference sequence). The CDR3 sequence is CASSMIRDRTNYGYTF. The CDR3 region has the DNA TGTGCCAGTAGTATGATCAGGGACAGGACTAACTATGGCTACACCTTC.

At least ten counts were recorded for this clonotype. This chain joins TRBV20-1 and TRBJ1-5; no firm D call. CDR1 and CDR2 from the germline V gene are DFQATT and SNEGSKA (reference sequence). Deletions cut 6 bases from V and 0 bases from J, with 6 bases between. The CDR3 loop spans 12 amino acids. CDR3 sequence reads: CSARDSNQPQHF. DNA of the CDR3: TGCAGTGCGAGGGATAGCAATCAGCCCCAGCATTTT.

This clonotype was seen repeatedly, ten times or more. The rearrangement links TRBV6-5 to TRBJ2-7; D gene ambiguous. This CDR3 spans 13 amino acids. V lost 0 bases, J lost 5 bases, and 8 bases lay in between. Germline V CDR1 and CDR2: MNHEY, SVGAGI. The DNA of the CDR3 is TGTGCCAGCAGTTACTCGATCGAGAACGAGCAGTACTTC. Its translation is CASSYSIENEQYF.

The rearrangement uses TRBV20-1 and TRBJ2-7, with D perhaps matching TRBD2 (5 bases). CDR1 DFQATT and CDR2 SNEGSKA come from the germline V gene (reference sequence). The CDR3 sequence is 14 residues long. V dropped 5 bases and J dropped 2 bases, with 16 bases sitting between them. Here the CDR3 DNA reads TGCAGTGCTTGGGGAGATGGATTAACCTACGAGCAGTACTTC. It codes for CSAWGDGLTYEQYF.

This clonotype was recorded a few times. The genes are TRBV24-1 and TRBJ2-7; 7 bases line up with TRBD1. The trim removed 6 bases at V and 1 base at J, leaving 5 bases unmatched. CDR1 and CDR2 (germline): KGHDR, SFDVKD. This CDR3 comprises 14 residues. The chain's CDR3 is CATSKGTASYEQYF. The CDR3, as DNA: TGTGCCACCAGTAAGGGGACAGCGTCCTACGAGCAGTACTTC.

The chain links TRBV6-2 or TRBV6-3 to TRBJ2-7, with no clear D. The CDR3 extends over 14 amino acids. V gave up 8 bases and J gave up 0 bases, with 14 bases separating them. Germline CDR1 is MNHEY and CDR2 is SVGEGT. The CDR3 is CASGPVASSYEQYF. Written as DNA, the CDR3 is TGTGCCAGCGGTCCAGTGGCCAGCTCCTACGAGCAGTACTTC.

V usage is TRBV19 and J usage is TRBJ1-3; no reliable D call. The germline V gene encodes CDR1 LNHDA and CDR2 SQIVND (reference sequence). CDR3 length: 14 residues. The V end lost 9 bases, the J end lost 0 bases, and 12 bases lay between the germline ends. The CDR3 bases are TGTGCCAGCGCCCTCCGTCACTCTGGAAACACCATATATTTT. Translated, it gives CASALRHSGNTIYF.

The chain recombines TRBV14 with TRBJ1-2; 9 nucleotides line up with TRBD1. This CDR3 contains 13 residues. Per germline, CDR1 SGHDN and CDR2 FVKESK. Losses at the gene ends were 5 bases for V and 7 bases for J; bases not matched to a gene: 5. The CDR3 is CASSIRQGGGYTF. Here the CDR3 DNA reads TGTGCCAGCAGCATCCGACAGGGGGGTGGCTACACCTTC.

The V call is TRBV2, the J call TRBJ1-5; weak D call: TRBD1 (5 bases). The germline V and J ends were trimmed by 6 bases and 4 bases, with 10 bases remaining between them. CDR3 size: 13 residues. CDR1 SNHLY and CDR2 FYNNEI come from the germline V gene. This CDR3 is CASRRQLNQPQHF. The CDR3, as DNA: TGTGCCAGCAGAAGACAGCTGAATCAGCCCCAGCATTTT.

This chain connects TRBV20-1 to TRBJ1-1; 8 bases match TRBD1. This CDR3 has 13 amino acids. V was clipped by 6 bases and J by 5 bases; unmatched bases: 8. CDR1 and CDR2 from the germline V gene are DFQATT and SNEGSKA (reference sequence). In nucleotides, the CDR3 is TGCAGTGCGTGGACAGGGCTGGCTACTGAAGCTTTCTTT. Its protein product is CSAWTGLATEAFF.

The rearrangement uses TRBV19 and TRBJ2-7, with D hard to call. Germline CDR1 reads LNHDA; CDR2 reads SQIVND (reference sequence). The CDR3 covers 16 residues. The V gene lost 3 bases and the J gene lost 1 base, with 16 bases spanning the gap. Written as DNA, the CDR3 is TGTGCCAGTAGTATGCAGGTTTTCGCCTTTTCCTACGAGCAGTACTTC. Translating it yields CASSMQVFAFSYEQYF.

This chain uses TRBV19 with TRBJ1-1; D call uncertain. The length of the CDR3 is 16 residues. Between the trimmed V and J ends, which lost 5 bases and 2 bases, there was a span of 18 bases. Germline assignment: CDR1 LNHDA and CDR2 SQIVND (reference sequence). The CDR3, as DNA: TGTGCCAGTAGTGCGCCATTGTGGGCAGTTAACACTGAAGCTTTCTTT. Translated: CASSAPLWAVNTEAFF.